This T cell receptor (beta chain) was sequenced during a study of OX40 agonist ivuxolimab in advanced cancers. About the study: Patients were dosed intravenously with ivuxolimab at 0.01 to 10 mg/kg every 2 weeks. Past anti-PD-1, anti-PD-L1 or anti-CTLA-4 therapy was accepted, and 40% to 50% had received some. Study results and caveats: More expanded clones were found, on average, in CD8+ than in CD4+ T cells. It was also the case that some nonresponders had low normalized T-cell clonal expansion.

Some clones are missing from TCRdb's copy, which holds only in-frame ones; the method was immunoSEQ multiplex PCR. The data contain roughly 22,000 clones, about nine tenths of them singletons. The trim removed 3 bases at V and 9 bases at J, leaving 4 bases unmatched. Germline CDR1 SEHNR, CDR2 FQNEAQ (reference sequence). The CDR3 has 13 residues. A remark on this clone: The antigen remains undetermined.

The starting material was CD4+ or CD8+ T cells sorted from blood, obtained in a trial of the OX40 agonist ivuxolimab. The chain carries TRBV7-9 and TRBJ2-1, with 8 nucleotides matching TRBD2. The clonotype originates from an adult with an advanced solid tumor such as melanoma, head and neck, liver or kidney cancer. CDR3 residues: CASSFTGGSEQFF. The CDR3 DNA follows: TGTGCCAGCAGCTTTACGGGAGGGAGTGAGCAGTTCTTC.